This record covers a single T cell receptor beta chain. The antigen is unknown. Germline-derived CDR1 and CDR2 are SGHVS and FQNEAQ. The V and J ends lost 4 bases and 2 bases respectively, with 20 bases between them. This CDR3 has 17 amino acids. These data are taken from a study of T cell repertoires in cytomegalovirus infection. In the study overall: The public TCR beta signatures pointed to both CMV infection and matching HLA type.

TCRdb analysed the reads with MiXCR anew, one entry per CDR3 protein. The repertoire includes about 51,000 distinct CDR3 sequences, roughly a fifth of them detected once, and 26% sits in the top ten. The material was CD8+ T cells from cultured PBMCs, obtained from culture after CMV antigen stimulation. This sequence originates from a human donor in good health (CMV status not recorded). Some clones in this sample may be carry-over from other donors' samples. The genes are TRBV7-8 and TRBJ1-1; D gene unclear. The CDR3 sequence: CASSYLRTLGKNTEAFF. DNA of the CDR3: TGTGCCAGCAGCTACCTTCGGACCCTTGGGAAAAACACTGAAGCTTTCTTT.